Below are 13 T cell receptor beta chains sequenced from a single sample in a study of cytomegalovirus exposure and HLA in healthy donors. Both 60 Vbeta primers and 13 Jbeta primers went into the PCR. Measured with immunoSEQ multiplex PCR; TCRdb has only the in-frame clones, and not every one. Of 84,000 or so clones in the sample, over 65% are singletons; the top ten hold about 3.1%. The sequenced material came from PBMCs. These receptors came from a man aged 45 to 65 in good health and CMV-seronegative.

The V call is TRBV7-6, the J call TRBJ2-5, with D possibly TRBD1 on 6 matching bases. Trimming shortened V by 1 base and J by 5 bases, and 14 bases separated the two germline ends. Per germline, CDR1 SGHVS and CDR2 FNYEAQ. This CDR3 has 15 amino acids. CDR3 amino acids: CASSLGGSGVETQYF. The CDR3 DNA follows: TGTGCCAGCAGCTTAGGAGGTTCAGGGGTGGAGACCCAGTACTTC.

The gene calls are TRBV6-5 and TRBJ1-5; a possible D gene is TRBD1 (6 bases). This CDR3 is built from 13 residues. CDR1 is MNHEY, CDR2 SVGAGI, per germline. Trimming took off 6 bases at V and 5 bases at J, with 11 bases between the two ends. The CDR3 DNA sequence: TGTGCCAGCAGGACGACAGGAGATCAGCCCCAGCATTTT. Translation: CASRTTGDQPQHF.

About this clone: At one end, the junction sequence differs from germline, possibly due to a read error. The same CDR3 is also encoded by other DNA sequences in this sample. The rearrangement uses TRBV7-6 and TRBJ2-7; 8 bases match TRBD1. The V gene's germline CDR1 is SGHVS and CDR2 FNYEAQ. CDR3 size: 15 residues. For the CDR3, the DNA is TGCGCCAGCAGCTTAACAGGGGGATCTACCTACGAGCAGTACTTC. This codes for CASSLTGGSTYEQYF.

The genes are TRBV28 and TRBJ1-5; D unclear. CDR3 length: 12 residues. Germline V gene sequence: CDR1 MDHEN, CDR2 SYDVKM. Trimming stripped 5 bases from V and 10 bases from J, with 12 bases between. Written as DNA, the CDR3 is TGTGCCAGCAGTCCCCCTAGTAGTCCCCAGCATTTT. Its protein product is CASSPPSSPQHF.

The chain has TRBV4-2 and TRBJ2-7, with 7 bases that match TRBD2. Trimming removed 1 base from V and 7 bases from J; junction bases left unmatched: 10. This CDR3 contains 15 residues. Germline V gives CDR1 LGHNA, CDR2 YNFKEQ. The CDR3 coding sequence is TGTGCCAGCAGCCAAGGGGAAGGCGGGGGATGGGAGCAGTACTTC. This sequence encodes CASSQGEGGGWEQYF.

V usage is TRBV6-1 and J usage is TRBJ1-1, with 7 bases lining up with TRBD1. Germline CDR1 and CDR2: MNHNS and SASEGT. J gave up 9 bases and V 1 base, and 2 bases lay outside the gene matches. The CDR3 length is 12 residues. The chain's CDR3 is CASSEGGQKAFF. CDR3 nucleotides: TGTGCCAGCAGTGAAGGGGGACAGAAAGCTTTCTTT.

The CDR3 coding sequence is TGTGCCAGCAGCTCTCACCGCCGGACAGGGAGCGCCTATGGCTACACCTTC. It codes for CASSSHRRTGSAYGYTF. The chain has TRBV7-2 and TRBJ1-2; 8 bases are a match to TRBD1. The CDR3 has 17 amino acids. V was clipped by 4 bases and J by 4 bases; unmatched bases: 14. Germline CDR1 SGHTA, CDR2 FQGNSA.

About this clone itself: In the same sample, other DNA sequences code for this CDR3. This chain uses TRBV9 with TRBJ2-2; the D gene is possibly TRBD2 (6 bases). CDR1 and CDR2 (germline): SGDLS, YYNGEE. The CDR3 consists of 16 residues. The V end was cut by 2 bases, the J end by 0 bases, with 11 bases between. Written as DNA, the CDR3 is TGTGCCAGCAGCGTGGACGGGGGTCCGAACACCGGGGAGCTGTTTTTT. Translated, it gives CASSVDGGPNTGELFF.

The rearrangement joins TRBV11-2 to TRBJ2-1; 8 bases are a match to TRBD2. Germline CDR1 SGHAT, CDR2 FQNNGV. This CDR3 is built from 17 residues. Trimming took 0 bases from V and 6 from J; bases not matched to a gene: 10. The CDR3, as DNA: TGTGCCAGCAGCTTAGATAATGGTGCGGGGGGAGGCAATGAGCAGTTCTTC. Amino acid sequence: CASSLDNGAGGGNEQFF.

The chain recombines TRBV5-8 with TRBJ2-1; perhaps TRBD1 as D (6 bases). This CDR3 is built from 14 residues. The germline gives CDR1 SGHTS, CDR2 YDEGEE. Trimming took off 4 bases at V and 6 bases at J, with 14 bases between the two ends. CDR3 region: CASSGGHTLNEQFF. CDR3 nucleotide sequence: TGTGCCAGCAGCGGGGGCCATACCCTCAATGAGCAGTTCTTC.

The CDR3 sequence: CASAQRRGYQETQYF. The CDR3 coding sequence is TGTGCCAGCGCCCAGAGGCGGGGGTACCAAGAGACCCAGTACTTC. The chain has TRBV7-8 and TRBJ2-5, with TRBD2 matching over 7 bases. The CDR3 has 15 amino acids. Trimming took 8 bases from V and 0 from J; bases not matched to a gene: 9. The germline CDR1 and CDR2 sequences are SGHVS and FQNEAQ.

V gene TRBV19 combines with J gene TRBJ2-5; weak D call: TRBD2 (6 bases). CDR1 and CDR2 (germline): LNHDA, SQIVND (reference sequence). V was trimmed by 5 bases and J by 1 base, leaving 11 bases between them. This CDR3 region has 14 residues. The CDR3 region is CASSAGGLQETQYF. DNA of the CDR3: TGTGCCAGTAGTGCCGGGGGTCTCCAAGAGACCCAGTACTTC. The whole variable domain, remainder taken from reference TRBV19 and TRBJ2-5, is DGGITQSPKYLFRKEGQNVTLSCEQNLNHDAMYWYRQDPGQGLRLIYYSQIVNDFQKGDIAEGYSVSREKKESFPLTVTSAQKNPTAFYLCASSAGGLQETQYFGPGTRLLVL.

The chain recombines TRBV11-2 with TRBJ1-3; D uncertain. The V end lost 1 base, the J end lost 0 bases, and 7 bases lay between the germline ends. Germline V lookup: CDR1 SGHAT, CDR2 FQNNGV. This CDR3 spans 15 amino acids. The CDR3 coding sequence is TGTGCCAGCAGCTTAGCTCTCCGCTCTGGAAACACCATATATTTT. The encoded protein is CASSLALRSGNTIYF.